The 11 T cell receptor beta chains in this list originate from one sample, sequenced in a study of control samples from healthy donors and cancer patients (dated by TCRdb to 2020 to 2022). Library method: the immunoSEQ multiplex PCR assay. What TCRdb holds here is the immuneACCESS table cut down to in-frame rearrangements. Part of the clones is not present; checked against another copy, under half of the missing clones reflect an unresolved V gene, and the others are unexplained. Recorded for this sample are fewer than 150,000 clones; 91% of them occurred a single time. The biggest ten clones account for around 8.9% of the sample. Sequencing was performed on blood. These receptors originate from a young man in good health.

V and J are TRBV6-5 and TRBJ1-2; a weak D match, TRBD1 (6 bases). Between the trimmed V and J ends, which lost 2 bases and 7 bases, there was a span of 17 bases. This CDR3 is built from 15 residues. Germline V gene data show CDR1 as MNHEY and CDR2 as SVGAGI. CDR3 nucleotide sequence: TGTGCCAGCAGTTACCTAGACGGCACCAGGGGTGGCTACACCTTC. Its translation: CASSYLDGTRGGYTF.

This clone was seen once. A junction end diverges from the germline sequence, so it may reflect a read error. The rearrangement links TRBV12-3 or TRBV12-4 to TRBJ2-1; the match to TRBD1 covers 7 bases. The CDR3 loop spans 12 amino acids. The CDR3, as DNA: TGTGCCAGCAGTCCCTCGACAGGGCAAAACGTCTTC. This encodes CASSPSTGQNVF.

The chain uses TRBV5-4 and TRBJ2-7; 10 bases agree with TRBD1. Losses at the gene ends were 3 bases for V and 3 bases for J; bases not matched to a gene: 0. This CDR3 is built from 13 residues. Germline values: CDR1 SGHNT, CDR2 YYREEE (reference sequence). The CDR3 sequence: CASSWDRGYEQYF. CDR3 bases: TGTGCCAGCAGCTGGGACAGGGGCTACGAGCAGTACTTC.

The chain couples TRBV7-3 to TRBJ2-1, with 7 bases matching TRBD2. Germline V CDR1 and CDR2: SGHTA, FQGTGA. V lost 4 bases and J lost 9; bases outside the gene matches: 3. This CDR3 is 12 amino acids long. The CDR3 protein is CASSWGGAEQFF. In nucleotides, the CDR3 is TGTGCCAGCAGCTGGGGGGGTGCTGAGCAGTTCTTC.

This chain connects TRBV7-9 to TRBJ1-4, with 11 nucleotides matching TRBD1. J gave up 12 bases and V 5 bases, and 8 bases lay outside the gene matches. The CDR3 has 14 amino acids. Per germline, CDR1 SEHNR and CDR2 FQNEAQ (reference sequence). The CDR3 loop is CASSLGTGGMELFF. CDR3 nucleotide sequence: TGTGCCAGCAGCCTTGGGACAGGGGGTATGGAACTGTTTTTT.

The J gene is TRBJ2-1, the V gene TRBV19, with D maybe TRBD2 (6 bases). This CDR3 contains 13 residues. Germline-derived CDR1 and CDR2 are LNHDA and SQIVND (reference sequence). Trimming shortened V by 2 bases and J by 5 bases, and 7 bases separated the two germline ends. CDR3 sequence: CASSISGDNEQFF. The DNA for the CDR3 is TGTGCCAGTAGTATATCGGGGGACAATGAGCAGTTCTTC.

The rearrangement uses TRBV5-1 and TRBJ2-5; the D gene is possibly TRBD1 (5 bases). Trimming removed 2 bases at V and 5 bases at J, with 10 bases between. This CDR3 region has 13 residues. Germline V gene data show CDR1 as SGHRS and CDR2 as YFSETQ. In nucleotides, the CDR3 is TGCGCCAGCAGCTTAGGCAGGGTTGAGACCCAGTACTTC. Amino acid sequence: CASSLGRVETQYF. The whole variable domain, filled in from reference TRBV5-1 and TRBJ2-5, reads KAGVTQTPRYLIKTRGQQVTLSCSPISGHRSVSWYQQTPGQGLQFLFEYFSETQRNKGNFPGRFSGRQFSNSRSEMNVSTLELGDSALYLCASSLGRVETQYFGPGTRLLVL.

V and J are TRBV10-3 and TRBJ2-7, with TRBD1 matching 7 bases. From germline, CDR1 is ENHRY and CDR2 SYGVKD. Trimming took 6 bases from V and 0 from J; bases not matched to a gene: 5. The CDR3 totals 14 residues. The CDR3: CAISGQASSYEQYF. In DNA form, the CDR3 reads TGTGCCATCAGCGGACAGGCAAGCTCCTACGAGCAGTACTTC.

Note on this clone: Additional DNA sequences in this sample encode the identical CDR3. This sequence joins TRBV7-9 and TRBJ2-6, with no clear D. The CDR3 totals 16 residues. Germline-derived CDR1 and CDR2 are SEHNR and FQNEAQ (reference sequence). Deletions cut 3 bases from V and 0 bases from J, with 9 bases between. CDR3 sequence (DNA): TGTGCCAGCAGCTTCGGCCGGATCTCTGGGGCCAACGTCCTGACTTTC. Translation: CASSFGRISGANVLTF.

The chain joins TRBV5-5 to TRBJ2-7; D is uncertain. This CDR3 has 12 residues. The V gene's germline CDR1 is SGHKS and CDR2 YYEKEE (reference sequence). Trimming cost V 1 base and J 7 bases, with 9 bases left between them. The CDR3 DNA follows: TGTGCCAGCAGCTTGTTCGCACGGGAGCAGTACTTC. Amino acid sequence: CASSLFAREQYF.

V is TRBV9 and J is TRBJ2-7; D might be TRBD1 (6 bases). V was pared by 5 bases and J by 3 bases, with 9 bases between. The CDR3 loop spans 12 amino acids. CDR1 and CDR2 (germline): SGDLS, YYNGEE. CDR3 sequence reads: CASSPDSYEQYF. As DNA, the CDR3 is TGTGCCAGCAGTCCGGACAGCTACGAGCAGTACTTC.